This T cell receptor beta chain appears in the sequencing data of a study of vaccination and CD4 T cells after COVID-19. Trimming cost V 1 base and J 4 bases; bases outside gene matches: 12. The CDR3 is 18 residues long. This clonotype qualifies as medium-sized. Its specificity is not known. Once obtained from cultured CD4+ T cells, the DNA was sequenced using the Oncomine TCR Beta short-read assay. A single record per CDR3 protein comes from TCRdb applying MiXCR to the PCR reads. The table lists 3,500 to 4,500 distinct CDR3 sequences, approximately 17% of them singletons. Stated treatment: roughly 11-day PBMC culture with coronavirus spike peptide pools or control peptides (ViraFEST assay).

Sequenced: CD4+ T cells from blood, cultured in vitro. The chain is built from TRBV12-3 or TRBV12-4 and TRBJ1-3; 8 nucleotides match TRBD1. The receptor was isolated from a human donor who had recovered from COVID-19. CDR3 residues: CASSLVPLSRGLGNTIYF. CDR3 DNA: TGTGCCAGCAGTTTAGTCCCCCTCAGCAGGGGGCTGGGAAACACCATATATTTT.